A single sample is the source of the 28 T cell receptor beta chains below, sequenced in a study of T cell changes during pregnancy in multiple sclerosis. Method: immunoSEQ multiplex PCR; TCRdb's copy keeps in-frame clones and lacks some. This table holds 25,000 to 35,000 clones, about nine tenths found once. The sequenced sample was CD8+ T cells from peripheral blood mononuclear cells, obtained in the second trimester of pregnancy. The source of these receptors is a female donor with multiple sclerosis, enrolled in a pregnancy study.

CDR3: CASSTRLAGAYNEQFF. In nucleotides, the CDR3 is TGTGCCAGCAGCACGAGACTAGCGGGGGCCTACAATGAGCAGTTCTTC. The chain recombines TRBV9 with TRBJ2-1, with 12 bases identical to TRBD2. The V and J ends lost 4 bases and 2 bases, in that order; junction bases with no gene match: 4. The length of the CDR3 is 16 residues. CDR1 is SGDLS and CDR2 is YYNGEE in the germline V gene.

The V call is TRBV7-3, the J call TRBJ2-1, with TRBD2 matching 10 bases. The ends lost 6 bases at V and 4 bases at J; junction bases unmatched: 12. The CDR3 is made up of 17 amino acids. CDR1 and CDR2 (germline): SGHTA, FQGTGA. The CDR3 sequence: CASRLTDPGLAYNEQFF. The CDR3 nucleotides are TGTGCCAGCAGGCTGACAGATCCGGGACTAGCGTACAATGAGCAGTTCTTC.

This clone is a singleton in its sample. The V gene is TRBV13, the J gene TRBJ2-7; 15 bases agree with TRBD2. Germline CDR1 and CDR2: PRHDT and FYEKMQ (reference sequence). Trimming took 0 bases from V and 4 from J; bases not matched to a gene: 7. This CDR3 spans 18 amino acids. The CDR3 bases are TGTGCCAGCAGCTTAGGCCTAATCGGGACTAGCGGGAGGTACGAGCAGTACTTC. Protein: CASSLGLIGTSGRYEQYF.

The chain has TRBV7-2 and TRBJ2-2; 11 nucleotides align to TRBD2. The germline V gene has CDR1 SGHTA and CDR2 FQGNSA. The CDR3 covers 16 residues. J lost 3 bases, V lost 7 bases, and 7 bases had no gene match. The CDR3 nucleotides read TGTGCCAGCACCCTTAGCGGGAGGGAGTACACCGGGGAGCTGTTTTTT. The encoded protein is CASTLSGREYTGELFF.

This chain uses TRBV4-3 with TRBJ2-1, with 11 nucleotides matching TRBD2. The CDR3 is 18 residues long. The junction had 6 bases not matched to a gene; V was cut back by 0 bases and J by 2 bases. CDR1 LGHNA and CDR2 YSLEER come from the germline V gene. CDR3 sequence (DNA): TGCGCCAGCAGCCAAGATAGCACTAGCGGGAGCCCCTACAATGAGCAGTTCTTC. Protein: CASSQDSTSGSPYNEQFF.

The rearrangement uses TRBV19 and TRBJ2-6, with D hard to call. V lost 0 bases and J 1 base, leaving 4 bases between the germline ends. The CDR3 sequence is 15 residues long. CDR1 LNHDA and CDR2 SQIVND come from the germline V gene (reference sequence). CDR3 DNA sequence: TGTGCCAGTAGTATAGAGTTATCTGGGGCCAACGTCCTGACTTTC. Amino acids: CASSIELSGANVLTF.

The rearrangement uses TRBV5-6 and TRBJ1-1; 7 bases match TRBD1. There are 14 residues in the CDR3. The germline V gene encodes CDR1 SGHDT and CDR2 YYEEEE. The V segment lost 7 bases and the J segment 3 bases; nucleotides outside the gene matches: 9. The CDR3 DNA reads TGTGCCAGCTCCACAGACAGGGAGGACACTGAAGCTTTCTTT. Translation gives CASSTDREDTEAFF.

This clone showed up just once. The chain links TRBV28 to TRBJ1-1; D unclear. Germline CDR1 MDHEN, CDR2 SYDVKM. Trimming shortened V by 6 bases and J by 0 bases, and 17 bases separated the two germline ends. This CDR3 is built from 16 residues. CDR3 sequence: CASRSTVGSMNTEAFF. The CDR3 bases are TGTGCCAGCAGATCAACCGTAGGGAGCATGAACACTGAAGCTTTCTTT.

This sequence joins TRBV28 and TRBJ2-1, with 9 bases identical to TRBD2. The CDR3 runs to 16 residues. Germline CDR1 and CDR2: MDHEN and SYDVKM. The V segment lost 3 bases and the J segment 5 bases; nucleotides outside the gene matches: 8. The CDR3 reads CASSFLAGLNNNEQFF. CDR3 sequence (DNA): TGTGCCAGCAGTTTCCTAGCGGGACTAAATAACAATGAGCAGTTCTTC.

This chain uses TRBV19 with TRBJ2-3, with 14 bases that match TRBD2. The length of the CDR3 is 20 residues. Trimming took 4 bases from V and 4 from J; bases not matched to a gene: 16. From germline, CDR1 is LNHDA and CDR2 SQIVND (reference sequence). CDR3 DNA: TGTGCCAGTAGTACCGATAGACCAGGGACTAGCGGGAGCAGTGCAGATACGCAGTATTTT. It yields the protein CASSTDRPGTSGSSADTQYF.

J is TRBJ2-1 and V is TRBV7-9; 12 nucleotides align to TRBD2. Germline V gives CDR1 SEHNR, CDR2 FQNEAQ (reference sequence). V lost 5 bases and J lost 8; bases outside the gene matches: 7. CDR3 size: 15 residues. CDR3 DNA: TGTGCCAGCAGCGCCGGGACTAGCGGGTTCGATGAGCAGTTCTTC. It encodes CASSAGTSGFDEQFF.

The chain carries TRBV27 and TRBJ2-7, with 9 bases that match TRBD1. Trimming took 6 bases from V and 3 from J; bases not matched to a gene: 9. This CDR3 region has 15 residues. Per germline, CDR1 MNHEY and CDR2 SMNVEV (reference sequence). Written as DNA, the CDR3 is TGTGCCAGCAGCCTGACAGGGGGTGGTGTCTACGAGCAGTACTTC. This encodes CASSLTGGGVYEQYF.

For the CDR3, the DNA is TGTGCCAGCAGCGCCCGACTAGCGGGGACGCAAGAGACCCAGTACTTC. This sequence encodes CASSARLAGTQETQYF. This chain links TRBV9 with TRBJ2-5; 11 nucleotides align to TRBD2. With 3 bases clipped from V and 2 bases from J, the junction kept 6 bases outside the gene matches. CDR1 is SGDLS and CDR2 is YYNGEE in the germline V gene. The CDR3 totals 16 residues. Together with reference TRBV9 and TRBJ2-5, the CDR3 gives the full variable domain: DSGVTQTPKHLITATGQRVTLRCSPRSGDLSVYWYQQSLDQGLQFLIQYYNGEERAKGNILERFSAQQFPDLHSELNLSSLELGDSALYFCASSARLAGTQETQYFGPGTRLLVL.

The V gene is TRBV6-5, the J gene TRBJ2-2, with D unresolved. V was clipped by 6 bases and J by 2 bases, with 4 bases between them. Germline V gene data show CDR1 as MNHEY and CDR2 as SVGAGI. This CDR3 contains 12 residues. The CDR3, as DNA: TGTGCCAGCAGCCTCAACACCGGGGAGCTGTTTTTT. Its protein product is CASSLNTGELFF.

This rearrangement joins TRBV7-4 to TRBJ2-1; 9 nucleotides align to TRBD2. There are 18 residues in the CDR3. V shed 4 bases, J shed 2 bases, and the junction held 12 bases outside the gene matches. Germline V gene sequence: CDR1 SGHVT, CDR2 SQSDAQ. The DNA for the CDR3 is TGTGCCAGCAGCTCGAAATACGCTAGCGGGGAGCCCTACAATGAGCAGTTCTTC. Amino acids: CASSSKYASGEPYNEQFF.

The chain employs TRBV28 and TRBJ2-7; 7 positions match TRBD1. This CDR3 has 15 residues. Germline values: CDR1 MDHEN, CDR2 SYDVKM. Trimming took 7 bases from V and 2 from J; bases not matched to a gene: 11. The CDR3 region has the DNA TGTGCCAGCACCCCAAAGGGGGCCTCCCCCTACGAGCAGTACTTC. Amino acids: CASTPKGASPYEQYF.

This clone was observed once. J is TRBJ2-1 and V is TRBV5-5; TRBD2 agrees at 7 bases. Unmatched junction bases numbered 3, after V lost 0 bases and J lost 0 bases. CDR3 length: 16 residues. Germline loops: CDR1 SGHKS, CDR2 YYEKEE (reference sequence). The CDR3 bases are TGTGCCAGCAGCTTGGGGGAGGGAAGCTCCTACAATGAGCAGTTCTTC. This codes for CASSLGEGSSYNEQFF.

The sample holds one count of this clone. The V call is TRBV27, the J call TRBJ2-7; 9 nucleotides agree with TRBD2. The germline V gene encodes CDR1 MNHEY and CDR2 SMNVEV (reference sequence). This CDR3 is 16 amino acids long. V lost 5 bases, J lost 4 bases, and 12 bases stayed unmatched. For the CDR3, the DNA is TGTGCCAGCAGTCCCCGAGGGAGTAGCGGGAGTTACGAGCAGTACTTC. This codes for CASSPRGSSGSYEQYF.

The gene calls are TRBV27 and TRBJ1-5; 10 bases map to TRBD1. The CDR3 totals 16 residues. V gave up 4 bases and J gave up 2 bases; unmatched junction bases: 5. Germline-derived CDR1 and CDR2 are MNHEY and SMNVEV (reference sequence). CDR3 bases: TGTGCCAGCAGTTCAGGGACAGGGGTCGGCAATCAGCCCCAGCATTTT. Its translation is CASSSGTGVGNQPQHF.

This rearrangement joins TRBV4-1 to TRBJ2-7; 9 nucleotides agree with TRBD2. This CDR3 contains 15 residues. The V segment lost 3 bases and the J segment 6 bases; nucleotides outside the gene matches: 9. Germline V lookup: CDR1 MGHRA, CDR2 YSYEKL. CDR3 in amino acids: CASSHSPGLAREQYF. The CDR3 coding sequence is TGCGCCAGCAGCCACTCCCCGGGACTAGCCCGCGAGCAGTACTTC.

This sequence joins TRBV2 and TRBJ2-3, with TRBD1 identical over 9 bases. Trimming took 7 bases from V and 2 from J; bases not matched to a gene: 7. The CDR3 extends over 15 amino acids. CDR1 and CDR2 (germline): SNHLY, FYNNEI. Here the CDR3 reads CASTGGQGITDTQYF. Here the CDR3 DNA reads TGTGCCAGCACCGGTGGACAGGGGATCACAGATACGCAGTATTTT.

This clone occurred a few times. The rearrangement joins TRBV2 to TRBJ2-1; D is perhaps TRBD1 (6 bases). V lost 8 bases and J 8 bases, leaving 13 bases between the germline ends. CDR3 length: 12 residues. The germline gives CDR1 SNHLY, CDR2 FYNNEI. The CDR3 loop reads CASSSGADEQFF. DNA for the CDR3: TGTGCCAGCTCCTCAGGGGCGGATGAGCAGTTCTTC.

A remark on this clone: The DNA is omitted, as the CDR3 cannot be located on it reliably, and the CDR3 follows TCRdb's listing. The chain links TRBV28 to TRBJ2-5; the listed D gene, TRBD1, was not tested against the DNA. The CDR3 length is 16 residues, termini included. Germline values: CDR1 MDHEN, CDR2 SYDVKM. The CDR3 loop is CASSTSYEQVEETQYF.

This chain joins TRBV6-5 and TRBJ1-4; D gene uncertain. The germline CDR1 and CDR2 sequences are MNHEY and SVGAGI. This CDR3 has 13 residues. Deletions cut 0 bases from V and 8 bases from J, with 7 bases between. The CDR3 sequence: CASSYSMGEKLFF. As DNA, the CDR3 is TGTGCCAGCAGTTACTCGATGGGCGAAAAACTGTTTTTT.

This clone was picked up a small number of times. This chain joins TRBV16 and TRBJ2-3; no clear D gene. The V end was cut by 0 bases, the J end by 1 base, with 5 bases between. In germline, CDR1 is KGHSY, CDR2 FQNENV. CDR3 length equals 14 residues. CDR3 bases: TGTGCCAGCAGCCAATCGTCGGGCACAGATACGCAGTATTTT. Its translation is CASSQSSGTDTQYF. Filled out from reference TRBV16 and TRBJ2-3, the complete variable domain reads GEEVAQTPKHLVRGEGQKAKLYCAPIKGHSYVFWYQQVLKNEFKFLISFQNENVFDETGMPKERFSAKCLPNSPCSLEIQATKLEDSAVYFCASSQSSGTDTQYFGPGTRLTVL.

The chain employs TRBV19 and TRBJ2-7, with a weak D call TRBD1 (6 bases). V lost 6 bases, J lost 4 bases, and 16 bases lay in between. CDR3 size: 14 residues. Per germline, CDR1 LNHDA and CDR2 SQIVND (reference sequence). The CDR3 DNA sequence: TGTGCCAGTAGGAAAACGGGACAACTATACGAGCAGTACTTC. Its translation is CASRKTGQLYEQYF. The full variable domain, rest sourced from reference TRBV19 and TRBJ2-7, is DGGITQSPKYLFRKEGQNVTLSCEQNLNHDAMYWYRQDPGQGLRLIYYSQIVNDFQKGDIAEGYSVSREKKESFPLTVTSAQKNPTAFYLCASRKTGQLYEQYFGPGTRLTVT.

This chain links TRBV4-3 with TRBJ2-7, with D hard to call. The CDR3 spans 15 residues. The germline CDR1 and CDR2 sequences are LGHNA and YSLEER. Trimming pared 1 base from V and 2 bases from J, leaving 12 bases between. This chain's CDR3 is CASSQVGAHTYEQYF. CDR3 in DNA: TGCGCCAGCAGCCAAGTAGGAGCGCATACCTACGAGCAGTACTTC.

The chain is built from TRBV10-3 and TRBJ1-3; TRBD1 agrees at 7 bases. Germline-derived CDR1 and CDR2 are ENHRY and SYGVKD. The trim removed 6 bases at V and 0 bases at J, leaving 8 bases unmatched. The CDR3 runs 16 residues. CDR3 sequence reads: CAISKGQSASGNTIYF. The DNA of the CDR3 is TGTGCCATCAGCAAGGGACAGTCGGCCTCTGGAAACACCATATATTTT.